This TCR beta chain derives from a study of cytotoxic CD8 clonotypes in ibrutinib-treated CLL. About the study: Patient counts were around 10 relapsed/refractory, about 14 treatment-naive and some 17 IGHV unmutated. An average of about 250,000 productive templates and around 100,000 productive rearrangements was obtained per sample.

TCRdb's copy holds only in-frame clones and misses some; the assay was immunoSEQ multiplex PCR. This table has 100,000 to 150,000 clones, 70% to 90% appearing once. General observations from the study: At baseline, clonality was higher than in age-matched healthy donors and correlated with CD8+ counts.

Notes on this clone: What it recognizes is unknown.

The germline CDR1 and CDR2 sequences are SGHTA and FQGNSA. V lost 2 bases to trimming and J lost 0 bases, with 11 bases between them. This CDR3 is 15 amino acids long. J is TRBJ2-7 and V is TRBV7-2; D gene ambiguous. The source was PBMCs, collected after 24 months of ibrutinib treatment. This receptor was identified in a human donor with chronic lymphocytic leukemia. The CDR3, as DNA: TGTGCCAGCAGCTTAAAGCGCACGAGCTCCTACGAGCAGTACTTC. It is translated as CASSLKRTSSYEQYF.